Below are 32 T cell receptor beta chains sequenced from a single sample in a study of cytomegalovirus exposure and HLA in healthy donors. Primers included in the PCR were 60 Vbeta and 13 Jbeta primers. Method: immunoSEQ multiplex PCR; TCRdb's copy keeps in-frame clones and lacks some. The table shows roughly 190,000 clones, with around four fifths occurring only once. The sequenced sample consisted of PBMCs. The receptors come from a woman aged 50 to 65 in good health and CMV-seropositive.

The genes are TRBV5-4 and TRBJ2-7; TRBD1 aligns across 7 bases. Per the germline V gene, CDR1 is SGHNT and CDR2 is YYREEE (reference sequence). CDR3 length: 16 amino acids. The V gene end was trimmed by 4 bases and the J gene end by 0 bases; junction bases not matched to a gene: 10. CDR3 sequence (DNA): TGTGCCAGCAGCCCCGGTGGGACAGTAATCTCCTACGAGCAGTACTTC. This encodes CASSPGGTVISYEQYF.

This clone came up a few times. The chain recombines TRBV6-1 with TRBJ1-4; 7 nucleotides line up with TRBD1. With 10 bases clipped from V and 1 base from J, the junction kept 6 bases outside the gene matches. CDR3 size: 14 residues. Per the germline V gene, CDR1 is MNHNS and CDR2 is SASEGT. CDR3 coding DNA: TGTGCCACCGATACAGGGGTAACTAATGAAAAACTGTTTTTT. This gives the protein CATDTGVTNEKLFF.

The chain carries TRBV5-4 and TRBJ2-5, with D maybe TRBD1 (6 bases). Between the trimmed V and J ends, which lost 4 bases and 4 bases, there was a span of 17 bases. The germline V gene encodes CDR1 SGHNT and CDR2 YYREEE (reference sequence). The CDR3 is 15 residues long. The CDR3 is CASSREQGTGETQYF. In DNA, the CDR3 is TGTGCCAGCAGCCGGGAACAGGGTACCGGAGAGACCCAGTACTTC.

This sequence joins TRBV28 and TRBJ2-7; 8 bases are shared with TRBD1. Germline trimming cut 3 bases from V and 1 base from J; bases unmatched to any gene: 2. The germline V gene encodes CDR1 MDHEN and CDR2 SYDVKM. The CDR3 runs to 14 residues. In DNA form, the CDR3 reads TGTGCCAGCAGTTTCCGACAGGGGTCCTACGAGCAGTACTTC. Its protein is CASSFRQGSYEQYF.

A single count supports this clone. The chain recombines TRBV7-9 with TRBJ1-1, with D maybe TRBD1 (5 bases). Trimming pared 5 bases from V and 0 bases from J, leaving 16 bases between. This CDR3 is 16 amino acids long. CDR1 and CDR2 (germline): SEHNR, FQNEAQ (reference sequence). CDR3 sequence (DNA): TGTGCCAGCAGCCCTCGAGGGGCGGGGATGAACACTGAAGCTTTCTTT. This encodes CASSPRGAGMNTEAFF.

This clone showed up just once. The gene calls are TRBV4-2 and TRBJ2-7; 11 bases match TRBD2. Germline values: CDR1 LGHNA, CDR2 YNFKEQ. Losses at the gene ends were 4 bases for V and 0 bases for J; bases not matched to a gene: 11. This CDR3 region has 18 residues. CDR3 DNA sequence: TGTGCCAGCAGCCTCCGCCCGGGACTAGCGGTTGGCTCCTACGAGCAGTACTTC. Its protein is CASSLRPGLAVGSYEQYF.

This clone has just one count. The V and J genes are TRBV6-1 and TRBJ2-6, with 7 bases matching TRBD1. The CDR3 is 17 residues long. V dropped 4 bases and J dropped 0; count of bases not matched to a gene: 6. Germline V gene lookup returns CDR1 MNHNS and CDR2 SASEGT. The DNA for the CDR3 is TGTGCCAGCAGTGCCCCACAGGGGAGCTCTGGGGCCAACGTCCTGACTTTC. It is translated as CASSAPQGSSGANVLTF.

The chain recombines TRBV19 with TRBJ1-1; a weak D match, TRBD1 (5 bases). Germline-derived CDR1 and CDR2 are LNHDA and SQIVND (reference sequence). Trimming pared 6 bases from V and 1 base from J, leaving 15 bases between. The CDR3 sequence is 15 residues long. CDR3 in DNA: TGTGCCAGTAGCGCCCCTTACAGGACGAACACTGAAGCTTTCTTT. Its protein is CASSAPYRTNTEAFF.

This chain joins TRBV6-5 and TRBJ1-5; D is ambiguous. This CDR3 is 14 amino acids long. Trimming took 5 bases from V and 0 from J, leaving 8 bases between them. The germline gives CDR1 MNHEY, CDR2 SVGAGI. The CDR3 protein is CASSEGYSNQPQHF. CDR3 nucleotides: TGTGCCAGCAGTGAGGGATATAGCAATCAGCCCCAGCATTTT.

The V gene is TRBV5-1, the J gene TRBJ1-3; 8 bases fit TRBD1. CDR3 length equals 17 residues. Unmatched junction bases numbered 8, after V lost 3 bases and J lost 0 bases. Germline V gives CDR1 SGHRS, CDR2 YFSETQ. CDR3 sequence: CASSSAGGSVSGNTIYF. CDR3 bases: TGCGCCAGCAGCTCCGCAGGGGGCTCTGTCTCTGGAAACACCATATATTTT.

This chain uses TRBV7-9 with TRBJ1-3; unclear D gene. CDR3 size: 15 residues. Trimming took off 2 bases at V and 4 bases at J, with 12 bases between the two ends. The germline CDR1 and CDR2 sequences are SEHNR and FQNEAQ (reference sequence). Here the CDR3 reads CASSLSDASGNTIYF. Here the CDR3 DNA reads TGTGCCAGCAGCTTAAGCGACGCGTCGGGAAACACCATATATTTT.

This rearrangement joins TRBV5-1 to TRBJ1-4; D may be TRBD1 (5 bases). Trimming took off 4 bases at V and 8 bases at J, with 18 bases between the two ends. This CDR3 is built from 15 residues. Per germline, CDR1 SGHRS and CDR2 YFSETQ. The CDR3: CASSPGGRGGEKLFF. In DNA, the CDR3 is TGCGCCAGCAGCCCCGGAGGCCGGGGGGGGGAAAAACTGTTTTTT.

The chain carries TRBV18 and TRBJ2-5; D might be TRBD2 (6 bases). Germline V gene data show CDR1 as KGHSH and CDR2 as LQKENI. Between the trimmed V and J ends, which lost 6 bases and 4 bases, there was a span of 15 bases. CDR3 size: 14 residues. CDR3 in DNA: TGTGCCAGCTCGCAGGGACTGGGTGGAGAGACCCAGTACTTC. Encoded protein: CASSQGLGGETQYF.

This chain links TRBV6-5 with TRBJ2-1; 9 nucleotides agree with TRBD1. Germline values: CDR1 MNHEY, CDR2 SVGAGI. The CDR3 sequence is 14 residues long. V was clipped by 6 bases and J by 13 bases; unmatched bases: 13. The CDR3 DNA is TGTGCCAGCAGGCGAGGACAGGGGAGGAGACCACAGTTCTTC. This gives the protein CASRRGQGRRPQFF.

The chain joins TRBV5-8 to TRBJ1-5; no firm D call. Germline values: CDR1 SGHTS, CDR2 YDEGEE. The CDR3 is 15 residues long. The germline V and J ends were trimmed by 4 bases and 0 bases, with 11 bases remaining between them. CDR3 in DNA: TGTGCCAGCAGCCCGCGGGGTTATAGCAATCAGCCCCAGCATTTT. The encoded protein is CASSPRGYSNQPQHF.

The chain links TRBV9 to TRBJ2-1; TRBD2 matches at 15 bases. V shed 3 bases and J 10 bases; nucleotides not matched to a gene: 11. Per germline, CDR1 SGDLS and CDR2 YYNGEE. The CDR3 extends over 17 amino acids. The CDR3 loop is CASSARGLAGGSGEQFF. The CDR3 DNA reads as TGTGCCAGCAGCGCAAGGGGACTAGCGGGGGGATCGGGGGAGCAGTTCTTC.

On this clone itself: At one of its ends the junction is not consistent with the germline gene, which may arise from a read error. V is TRBV4-2 and J is TRBJ2-7; D possibly corresponds to TRBD2 (6 bases). Germline CDR1 is LGHNA and CDR2 is YNFKEQ. The CDR3 totals 17 residues. CDR3 nucleotide sequence: TGTGCCAGCAGCCAACCCCCCGGGTTAGCGGAAGCCTACGAGCAGCACTTC. Translating gives CASSQPPGLAEAYEQHF.

The gene calls are TRBV9 and TRBJ1-1, with D possibly matching TRBD1 (5 bases). In germline, CDR1 is SGDLS, CDR2 YYNGEE. V gave up 4 bases and J gave up 3 bases, with 13 bases separating them. The length of the CDR3 is 14 residues. In DNA form, the CDR3 reads TGTGCCAGCAGCTTCCTACCGGGGGACACTGAAGCTTTCTTT. Encoded protein: CASSFLPGDTEAFF.

This clone was observed once. The CDR3 DNA sequence: TGCGCCAGCAGCTGGGGTATCTCGGGACAGGGAAGAGAGACCCAGTACTTC. The encoded protein is CASSWGISGQGRETQYF. The V gene is TRBV5-1, the J gene TRBJ2-5; 9 bases are a match to TRBD1. Germline lookup yields CDR1 SGHRS and CDR2 YFSETQ. Trimming removed 3 bases from V and 4 bases from J; junction bases left unmatched: 13. The CDR3 covers 17 residues.

This clone occurred once. V and J are TRBV5-1 and TRBJ2-2; 7 bases fit TRBD1. Trimming at V came to 0 bases and at J to 6 bases, leaving 2 bases not matched to a gene. This CDR3 comprises 14 residues. Germline CDR1 SGHRS, CDR2 YFSETQ. CDR3 loop: CASSLDRGSGELFF. CDR3 sequence (DNA): TGCGCCAGCAGCTTGGACAGGGGCTCCGGGGAGCTGTTTTTT. Using reference TRBV5-1 and TRBJ2-2 for the parts outside the CDR3, the full variable domain is KAGVTQTPRYLIKTRGQQVTLSCSPISGHRSVSWYQQTPGQGLQFLFEYFSETQRNKGNFPGRFSGRQFSNSRSEMNVSTLELGDSALYLCASSLDRGSGELFFGEGSRLTVL.

This chain links TRBV9 with TRBJ1-3; 8 positions agree with TRBD1. Unmatched junction bases numbered 15, after V lost 1 base and J lost 0 bases. This CDR3 region has 20 residues. Germline CDR1 is SGDLS and CDR2 is YYNGEE. CDR3 amino acids: CASSVNRGTGPRGSGNTIYF. The CDR3 coding sequence is TGTGCCAGCAGCGTAAACCGGGGGACAGGACCTAGGGGCTCTGGAAACACCATATATTTT.

Comments on this clone: Other nucleotide sequences from this sample produce the same CDR3. The gene calls are TRBV18 and TRBJ1-2; D uncertain. Between the trimmed V and J ends, which lost 2 bases and 2 bases, there was a span of 6 bases. The V gene's germline CDR1 is KGHSH and CDR2 LQKENI. This CDR3 has 13 residues. The CDR3: CASSPAGNYGYTF. CDR3 DNA sequence: TGTGCCAGCTCACCAGCTGGCAACTATGGCTACACCTTC. The full variable domain, its missing parts supplied by reference TRBV18 and TRBJ1-2, is NAGVMQNPRHLVRRRGQEARLRCSPMKGHSHVYWYRQLPEEGLKFMVYLQKENIIDESGMPKERFSAEFPKEGPSILRIQQVVRGDSAAYFCASSPAGNYGYTFGSGTRLTVV.

V is TRBV19 and J is TRBJ2-2, with TRBD2 matching 14 bases. With V trimmed by 3 bases and J by 5 bases, 5 bases remained unmatched. Per the germline V gene, CDR1 is LNHDA and CDR2 is SQIVND (reference sequence). This CDR3 is built from 17 residues. CDR3 sequence: CASSILTSGGDTGELFF. DNA of the CDR3: TGTGCCAGTAGTATCCTGACTAGCGGGGGGGATACCGGGGAGCTGTTTTTT.

With regard to this clone: At one end the junction does not follow the germline gene, possibly because of a read error. The V gene is TRBV7-9, the J gene TRBJ1-2, with TRBD1 as a possible D gene (5 bases). CDR3 length: 13 amino acids. Germline V gene sequence: CDR1 SEHNR, CDR2 FQNEAQ (reference sequence). The CDR3 is CSSSLSGAYGYTF. In DNA, the CDR3 is TGTTCCAGCAGCCTTAGCGGGGCCTATGGCTACACCTTC.

The chain recombines TRBV27 with TRBJ2-5; 7 bases agree with TRBD2. Germline values: CDR1 MNHEY, CDR2 SMNVEV (reference sequence). CDR3 length: 13 residues. V gave up 4 bases and J gave up 2 bases; unmatched junction bases: 1. CDR3 protein: CASSSGGQETQYF. DNA of the CDR3: TGTGCCAGCAGTTCGGGGGGACAAGAGACCCAGTACTTC.

This clone has more than one count but fewer than ten. This chain connects TRBV7-2 to TRBJ2-7, with D unclear. Germline assignment: CDR1 SGHTA and CDR2 FQGNSA. The CDR3 extends over 14 amino acids. V was clipped by 2 bases and J by 4 bases, with 12 bases between them. The CDR3 reads CASSLSVTRYEQYF. The CDR3 region has the DNA TGTGCCAGCAGCTTAAGTGTGACACGATACGAGCAGTACTTC.

The rearrangement joins TRBV5-1 to TRBJ2-3, with TRBD2 identical over 13 bases. Germline CDR1 SGHRS, CDR2 YFSETQ. Trimming took 4 bases from V and 3 from J; bases not matched to a gene: 2. CDR3 length: 15 residues. CDR3 amino acids: CASSAGLAGTDTQYF. The CDR3 DNA reads TGCGCCAGCAGCGCGGGACTAGCGGGGACAGATACGCAGTATTTT.

V is TRBV4-1 and J is TRBJ2-2; D is perhaps TRBD1 (6 bases). This CDR3 region has 14 residues. Germline loops: CDR1 MGHRA, CDR2 YSYEKL. With 4 bases removed from V and 5 bases from J, the gap between germline ends came to 11 bases. As DNA, the CDR3 is TGCGCCAGCAGCCGAGAAGGACAGACCGGGGAGCTGTTTTTT. This sequence encodes CASSREGQTGELFF.

The V gene is TRBV4-1, the J gene TRBJ2-7, with 11 bases matching TRBD2. Unmatched junction bases numbered 8, after V lost 0 bases and J lost 7 bases. The CDR3 length is 16 residues. CDR1 and CDR2 (germline): MGHRA, YSYEKL. The CDR3: CASSQDTTSGGREQYF. The CDR3 coding sequence is TGCGCCAGCAGCCAAGATACCACTAGCGGGGGCCGGGAGCAGTACTTC.

This chain uses TRBV7-3 with TRBJ2-7; D is unresolved. Trimming took 1 base from V and 3 from J, leaving 7 bases between them. CDR1 is SGHTA and CDR2 is FQGTGA in the germline V gene. This CDR3 contains 13 residues. Here the CDR3 reads CASSLSPGYEQYF. CDR3 nucleotides: TGTGCCAGCAGCTTAAGTCCGGGCTACGAGCAGTACTTC.

This chain uses TRBV5-6 with TRBJ2-2, with 7 nucleotides matching TRBD1. The germline V gene has CDR1 SGHDT and CDR2 YYEEEE. The CDR3 extends over 14 amino acids. V was clipped by 4 bases and J by 4 bases; unmatched bases: 4. This CDR3 reads CASSRSGGTGELFF. The DNA of the CDR3 is TGTGCCAGCAGCCGATCAGGGGGCACCGGGGAGCTGTTTTTT.

This clone occurred a few times. The chain is built from TRBV18 and TRBJ2-7; tentative D call: TRBD2 (5 bases). Trimming left V 6 bases short and J 6 bases short, with 9 bases between. Germline V gene data show CDR1 as KGHSH and CDR2 as LQKENI. CDR3 length equals 11 residues. CDR3 bases: TGTGCCAGCTCGCCGGACTCCGAGCAGTACTTC. Its protein product is CASSPDSEQYF.